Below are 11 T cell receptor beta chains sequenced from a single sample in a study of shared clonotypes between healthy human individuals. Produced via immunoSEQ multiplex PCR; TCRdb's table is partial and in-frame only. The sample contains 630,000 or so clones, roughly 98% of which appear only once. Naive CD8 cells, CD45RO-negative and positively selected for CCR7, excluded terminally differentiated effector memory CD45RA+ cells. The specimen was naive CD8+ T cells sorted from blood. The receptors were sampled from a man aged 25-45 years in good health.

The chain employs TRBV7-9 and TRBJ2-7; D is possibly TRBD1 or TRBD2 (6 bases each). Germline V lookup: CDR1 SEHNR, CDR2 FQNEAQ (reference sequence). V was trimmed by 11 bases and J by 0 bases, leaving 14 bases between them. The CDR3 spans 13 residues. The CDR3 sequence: CAGGTPSSYEQYF. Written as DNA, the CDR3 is TGTGCCGGGGGGACACCGAGCTCCTACGAGCAGTACTTC.

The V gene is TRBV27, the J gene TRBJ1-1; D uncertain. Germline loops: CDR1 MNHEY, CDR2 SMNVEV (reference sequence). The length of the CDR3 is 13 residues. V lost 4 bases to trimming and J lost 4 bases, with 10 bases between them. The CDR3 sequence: CASSYSGVTEAFF. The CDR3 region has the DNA TGTGCCAGCAGTTATTCCGGCGTCACTGAAGCTTTCTTT.

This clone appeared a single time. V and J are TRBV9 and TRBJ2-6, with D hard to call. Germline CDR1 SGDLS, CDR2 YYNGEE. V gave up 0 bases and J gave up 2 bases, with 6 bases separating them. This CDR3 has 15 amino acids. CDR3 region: CASSVVRTGANVLTF. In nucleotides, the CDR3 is TGTGCCAGCAGCGTAGTCCGGACTGGGGCCAACGTCCTGACTTTC.

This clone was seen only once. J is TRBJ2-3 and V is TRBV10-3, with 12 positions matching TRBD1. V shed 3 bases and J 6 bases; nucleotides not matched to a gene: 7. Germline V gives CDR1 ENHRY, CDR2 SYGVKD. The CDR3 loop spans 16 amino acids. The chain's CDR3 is CAISDRDRGQGDTQYF. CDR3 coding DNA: TGTGCCATCAGTGACCGGGACAGGGGGCAGGGGGATACGCAGTATTTT.

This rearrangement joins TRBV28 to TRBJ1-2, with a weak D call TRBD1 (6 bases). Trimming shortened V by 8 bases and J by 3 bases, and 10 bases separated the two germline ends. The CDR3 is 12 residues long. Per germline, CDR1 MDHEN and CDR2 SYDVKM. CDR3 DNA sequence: TGTGCCAGCGGACAGTGGGACTATGGCTACACCTTC. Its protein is CASGQWDYGYTF.

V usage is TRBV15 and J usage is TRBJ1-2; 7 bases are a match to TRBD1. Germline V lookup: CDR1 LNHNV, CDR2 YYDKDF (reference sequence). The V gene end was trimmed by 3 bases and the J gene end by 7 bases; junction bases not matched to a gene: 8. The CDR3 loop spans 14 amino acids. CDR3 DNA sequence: TGTGCCACCAGCAGGAGGGGGCAGGGTGCTGGCTACACCTTC. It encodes CATSRRGQGAGYTF.

CDR3 in amino acids: CASTPGRELGYTF. In DNA, the CDR3 is TGTGCCAGCACCCCCGGGCGCGAACTTGGCTACACCTTC. The rearrangement uses TRBV7-9 and TRBJ1-2; D is unresolved. The germline V and J ends were trimmed by 7 bases and 7 bases, with 16 bases remaining between them. CDR3 length equals 13 residues. Germline CDR1 and CDR2: SEHNR and FQNEAQ (reference sequence). The whole variable domain, remainder taken from reference TRBV7-9 and TRBJ1-2, is DTGVSQNPRHKITKRGQNVTFRCDPISEHNRLYWYRQTLGQGPEFLTYFQNEAQLEKSRLLSDRFSAERPKGSFSTLEIQRTEQGDSAMYLCASTPGRELGYTFGSGTRLTVV.

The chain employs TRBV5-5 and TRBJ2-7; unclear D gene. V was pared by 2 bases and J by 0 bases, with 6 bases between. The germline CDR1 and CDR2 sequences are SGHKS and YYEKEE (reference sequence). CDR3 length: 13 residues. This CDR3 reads CASSFEDSYEQYF. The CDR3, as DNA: TGTGCCAGCAGCTTCGAAGACTCCTACGAGCAGTACTTC.

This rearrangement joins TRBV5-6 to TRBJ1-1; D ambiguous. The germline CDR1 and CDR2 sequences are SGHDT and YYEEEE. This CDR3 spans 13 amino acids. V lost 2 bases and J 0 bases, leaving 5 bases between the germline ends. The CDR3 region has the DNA TGTGCCAGCAGCTTCAATATGAACACTGAAGCTTTCTTT. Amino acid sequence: CASSFNMNTEAFF.

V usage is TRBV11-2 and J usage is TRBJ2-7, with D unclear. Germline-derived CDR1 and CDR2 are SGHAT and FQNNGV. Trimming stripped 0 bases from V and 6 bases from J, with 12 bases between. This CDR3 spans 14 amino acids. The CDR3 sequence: CASSLDKQSGEQYF. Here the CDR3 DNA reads TGTGCCAGCAGCTTAGATAAGCAGTCTGGCGAGCAGTACTTC.

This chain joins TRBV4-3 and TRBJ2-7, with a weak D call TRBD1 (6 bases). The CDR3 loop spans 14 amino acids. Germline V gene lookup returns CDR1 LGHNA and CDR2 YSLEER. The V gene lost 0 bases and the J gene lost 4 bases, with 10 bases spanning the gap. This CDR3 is CASSQDLQGYEQYF. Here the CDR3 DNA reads TGCGCCAGCAGCCAAGATCTGCAGGGGTACGAGCAGTACTTC.